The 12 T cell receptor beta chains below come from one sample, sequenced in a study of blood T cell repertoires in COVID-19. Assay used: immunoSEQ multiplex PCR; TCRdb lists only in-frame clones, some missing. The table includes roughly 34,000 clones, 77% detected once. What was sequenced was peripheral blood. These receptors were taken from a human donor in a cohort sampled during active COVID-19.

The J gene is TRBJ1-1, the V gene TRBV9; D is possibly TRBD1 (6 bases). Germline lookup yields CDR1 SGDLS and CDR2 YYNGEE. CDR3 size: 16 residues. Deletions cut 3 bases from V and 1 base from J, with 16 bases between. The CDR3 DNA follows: TGTGCCAGCAGCGCGACCGGGGGCGGGGGGAACACTGAAGCTTTCTTT. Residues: CASSATGGGGNTEAFF.

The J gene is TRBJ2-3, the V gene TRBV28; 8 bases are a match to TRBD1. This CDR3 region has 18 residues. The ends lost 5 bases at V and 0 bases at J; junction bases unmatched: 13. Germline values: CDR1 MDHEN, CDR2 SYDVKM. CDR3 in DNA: TGTGCCAGCAGTGACCGGACAGGGAAGATAGTGAGCACAGATACGCAGTATTTT. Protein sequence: CASSDRTGKIVSTDTQYF.

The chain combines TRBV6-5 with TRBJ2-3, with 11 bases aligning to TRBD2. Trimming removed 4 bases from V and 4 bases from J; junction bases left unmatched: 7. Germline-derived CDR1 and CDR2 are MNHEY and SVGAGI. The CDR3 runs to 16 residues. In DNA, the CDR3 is TGTGCCAGCAGTTTTATTAGCGGGGGGGCCTCAGATACGCAGTATTTT. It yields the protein CASSFISGGASDTQYF.

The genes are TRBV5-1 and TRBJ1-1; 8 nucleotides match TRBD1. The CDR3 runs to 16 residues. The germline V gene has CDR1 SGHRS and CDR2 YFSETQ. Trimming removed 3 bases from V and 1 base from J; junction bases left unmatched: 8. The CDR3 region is CASSSSPQGANTEAFF. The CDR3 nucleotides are TGCGCCAGCAGCTCTAGTCCTCAGGGGGCGAACACTGAAGCTTTCTTT.

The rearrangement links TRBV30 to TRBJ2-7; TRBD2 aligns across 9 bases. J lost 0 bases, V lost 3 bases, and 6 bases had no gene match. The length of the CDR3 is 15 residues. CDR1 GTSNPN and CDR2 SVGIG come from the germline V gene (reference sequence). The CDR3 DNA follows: TGTGCCTGGAGAAGGGGTAGCGGGGGCTCCTACGAGCAGTACTTC. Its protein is CAWRRGSGGSYEQYF.

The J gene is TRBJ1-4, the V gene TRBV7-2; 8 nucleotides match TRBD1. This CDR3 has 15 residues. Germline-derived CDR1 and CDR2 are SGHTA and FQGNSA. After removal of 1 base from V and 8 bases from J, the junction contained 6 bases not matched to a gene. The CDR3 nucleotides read TGTGCCAGCAGCTTAGGATCCGGGACAGGAGAAAAACTGTTTTTT. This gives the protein CASSLGSGTGEKLFF.

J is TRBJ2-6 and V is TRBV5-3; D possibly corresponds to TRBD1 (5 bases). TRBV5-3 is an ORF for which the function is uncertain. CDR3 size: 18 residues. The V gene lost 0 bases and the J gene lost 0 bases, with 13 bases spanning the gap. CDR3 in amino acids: CARSLGPLTDSGANVLTF. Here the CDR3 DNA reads TGTGCCAGAAGCTTGGGTCCGCTGACAGACTCTGGGGCCAACGTCCTGACTTTC.

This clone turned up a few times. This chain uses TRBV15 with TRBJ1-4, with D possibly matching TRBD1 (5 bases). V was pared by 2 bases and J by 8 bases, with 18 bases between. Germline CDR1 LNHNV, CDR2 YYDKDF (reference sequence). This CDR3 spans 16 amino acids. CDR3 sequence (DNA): TGTGCCACCAGCAGAACACCTCAGGGACGGGGGGAAAAACTGTTTTTT. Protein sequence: CATSRTPQGRGEKLFF.

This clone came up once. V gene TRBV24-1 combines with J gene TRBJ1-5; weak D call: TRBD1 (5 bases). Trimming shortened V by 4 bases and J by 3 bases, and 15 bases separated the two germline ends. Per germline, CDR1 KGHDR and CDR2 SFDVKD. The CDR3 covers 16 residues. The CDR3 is CATSDSRQSYNQPQHF. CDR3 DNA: TGTGCCACCAGTGACTCCCGACAGTCATACAATCAGCCCCAGCATTTT.

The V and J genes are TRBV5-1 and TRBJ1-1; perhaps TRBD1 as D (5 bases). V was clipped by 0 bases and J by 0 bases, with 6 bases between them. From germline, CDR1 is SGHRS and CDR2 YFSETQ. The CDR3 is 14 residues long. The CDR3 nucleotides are TGCGCCAGCAGCTTGGACAGGTTGAACACTGAAGCTTTCTTT. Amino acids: CASSLDRLNTEAFF. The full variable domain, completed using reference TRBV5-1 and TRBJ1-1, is KAGVTQTPRYLIKTRGQQVTLSCSPISGHRSVSWYQQTPGQGLQFLFEYFSETQRNKGNFPGRFSGRQFSNSRSEMNVSTLELGDSALYLCASSLDRLNTEAFFGQGTRLTVV.

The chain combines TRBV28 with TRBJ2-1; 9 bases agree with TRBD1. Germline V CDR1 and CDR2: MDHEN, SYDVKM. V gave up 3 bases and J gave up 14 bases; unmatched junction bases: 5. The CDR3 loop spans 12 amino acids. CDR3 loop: CASSLGQGREFF. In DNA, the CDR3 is TGTGCCAGCAGTTTGGGACAGGGACGAGAGTTCTTC.

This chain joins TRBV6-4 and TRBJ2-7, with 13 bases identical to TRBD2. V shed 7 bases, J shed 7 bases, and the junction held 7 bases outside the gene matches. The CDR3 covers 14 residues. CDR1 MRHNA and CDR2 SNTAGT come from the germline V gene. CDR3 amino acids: CASKTSGGAREQYF. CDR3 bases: TGTGCCAGCAAAACTAGCGGGGGGGCTCGAGAGCAGTACTTC.